The 21 T cell receptor beta chains below all came from one sample that was sequenced in a study of Ad26.COV2.S vaccination and SARS-CoV-2 variants (dated by TCRdb to about 2021). The meaning of the sample's treatment or condition label: approximately 18 received Ad26.COV2.S at low or high dose, single or two shots; several received placebo; per-sample allocation not given. Repertoires of vaccine and placebo recipients were sequenced from samples collected on day 63 after the first injection. Receptor libraries were prepared by the immunoSEQ multiplex PCR assay. TCRdb provides this immuneACCESS table in a form limited to in-frame rearrangements. Some clones are lacking; in checked studies, under half of them reflect an unresolved V gene, and why the rest are absent is not known. This sample gives around 400,000 clones in total; about nine tenths of them show up just once. Of the sample, about 2% falls within the top ten clones.

This sample comprised peripheral blood, obtained in a trial of Ad26.COV2.S vaccine versus placebo. The receptors shown here come from a person between 18 and 60 years old who received the Ad26.COV2.S COVID-19 vaccine or a placebo.

The genes are TRBV2 and TRBJ1-1; TRBD1 matches at 8 bases. J was trimmed by 3 bases and V by 5 bases; bases with no gene match: 8. This CDR3 contains 15 residues. Per germline, CDR1 SNHLY and CDR2 FYNNEI. The CDR3 bases are TGTGCCAGCAGTACCGGTCAGACAGGGGACACTGAAGCTTTCTTT. Protein product: CASSTGQTGDTEAFF.

V usage is TRBV20-1 and J usage is TRBJ1-2; D perhaps matches TRBD1 (6 bases). CDR3 length equals 13 residues. Deletions cut 3 bases from V and 7 bases from J, with 15 bases between. Looked up from germline, CDR1 is DFQATT and CDR2 is SNEGSKA (reference sequence). The DNA of the CDR3 is TGCAGTGCTAGTGTTGGAGGGGGGGTTGGCTACACCTTC. This encodes CSASVGGGVGYTF.

About this clone: Within the sample, other DNA sequences also encode this same CDR3. The rearrangement links TRBV5-1 to TRBJ2-7; the D gene is possibly TRBD1 (8 bases). The CDR3 loop spans 14 amino acids. Deletions cut 4 bases from V and 4 bases from J, with 15 bases between. Germline loops: CDR1 SGHRS, CDR2 YFSETQ. The CDR3 spells CASSPTGEGYEQYF. Written as DNA, the CDR3 is TGCGCCAGCAGCCCGACAGGGGAGGGATACGAGCAGTACTTC. The full variable domain, its missing parts supplied by reference TRBV5-1 and TRBJ2-7, is KAGVTQTPRYLIKTRGQQVTLSCSPISGHRSVSWYQQTPGQGLQFLFEYFSETQRNKGNFPGRFSGRQFSNSRSEMNVSTLELGDSALYLCASSPTGEGYEQYFGPGTRLTVT.

This clone was observed a single time. V is TRBV30 and J is TRBJ2-7; 7 bases are shared with TRBD1. The CDR3 has 12 residues. V lost 5 bases to trimming and J lost 6 bases; unmatched junction nucleotides: 7. Germline V gene sequence: CDR1 GTSNPN, CDR2 SVGIG (reference sequence). CDR3 in amino acids: CAWGTGVGEQYF. The CDR3 DNA follows: TGTGCCTGGGGAACAGGGGTTGGCGAGCAGTACTTC. The full variable domain, its missing parts supplied by reference TRBV30 and TRBJ2-7, is SQTIHQWPATLVQPVGSPLSLECTVEGTSNPNLYWYRQAAGRGLQLLFYSVGIGQISSEVPQNLSASRPQDRQFILSSKKLLLSDSGFYLCAWGTGVGEQYFGPGTRLTVT.

This rearrangement joins TRBV19 to TRBJ1-3, with a tentative D call TRBD1 (5 bases). The CDR3 length is 13 residues. V lost 7 bases to trimming and J lost 1 base, with 8 bases between them. Per the germline V gene, CDR1 is LNHDA and CDR2 is SQIVND (reference sequence). CDR3 region: CASNTGSGNTIYF. The CDR3, as DNA: TGTGCCAGTAATACAGGATCTGGAAACACCATATATTTT.

The chain links TRBV5-1 to TRBJ2-1, with D possibly matching TRBD1 (6 bases). The length of the CDR3 is 15 residues. Per germline, CDR1 SGHRS and CDR2 YFSETQ. V was cut by 3 bases and J by 3 bases, with 13 bases left in between. The CDR3 region is CASSWDISSYNEQFF. CDR3 coding DNA: TGCGCCAGCAGCTGGGACATCTCTAGCTACAATGAGCAGTTCTTC.

The chain has TRBV9 and TRBJ1-3; D uncertain. The CDR3 runs 13 residues. Germline V gene lookup returns CDR1 SGDLS and CDR2 YYNGEE. V lost 0 bases and J lost 4, with 5 bases in between. CDR3 residues: CASSVAPGNTIYF. Here the CDR3 DNA reads TGTGCCAGCAGCGTAGCCCCCGGAAACACCATATATTTT.

V is TRBV28 and J is TRBJ1-6; D call uncertain. The germline V gene encodes CDR1 MDHEN and CDR2 SYDVKM. The CDR3 spans 14 residues. Trimming removed 2 bases at V and 7 bases at J, with 9 bases between. The CDR3 loop is CASSLVQSNSPLHF. CDR3 nucleotide sequence: TGTGCCAGCAGTTTAGTACAGTCAAATTCACCCCTCCACTTT.

The sample holds one count of this clone. The chain joins TRBV6-2 or TRBV6-3 to TRBJ1-2; tentatively, D is TRBD1 (5 bases). The CDR3 spans 16 residues. Germline CDR1 and CDR2: MNHEY and SVGEGT. Trimming took off 0 bases at V and 2 bases at J, with 13 bases between the two ends. CDR3 sequence (DNA): TGTGCCAGCAGTTACTCGTCGGGAGGGGCAAACTATGGCTACACCTTC. This gives the protein CASSYSSGGANYGYTF.

V is TRBV27 and J is TRBJ2-3; D tentatively reads TRBD1 or TRBD2 (5 bases each). The CDR3 has 14 residues. The germline V gene encodes CDR1 MNHEY and CDR2 SMNVEV (reference sequence). V was pared by 8 bases and J by 0 bases, with 12 bases between. CDR3: CASLRGGSTDTQYF. The CDR3 nucleotides are TGTGCCAGCCTCCGGGGCGGGAGCACAGATACGCAGTATTTT.

In its sample, this clone was seen once. The chain links TRBV4-2 to TRBJ2-1; 7 nucleotides agree with TRBD2. Unmatched junction bases numbered 26, after V lost 0 bases and J lost 0 bases. The germline V gene encodes CDR1 LGHNA and CDR2 YNFKEQ. This CDR3 region has 24 residues. The DNA of the CDR3 is TGTGCCAGCAGCCAAGATCCGACGCGGGAGAAGTCCCTCCGTCACCTGAGCTCCTACAATGAGCAGTTCTTC. This translates into CASSQDPTREKSLRHLSSYNEQFF.

The chain combines TRBV5-1 with TRBJ2-7; 8 bases are a match to TRBD1. V shed 4 bases and J 3 bases; nucleotides not matched to a gene: 12. Germline CDR1 SGHRS, CDR2 YFSETQ. The CDR3 is 16 residues long. DNA of the CDR3: TGCGCCAGCAGCGTGACTGCCGGGACAGGCCTCTACGAGCAGTACTTC. It codes for CASSVTAGTGLYEQYF.

The chain employs TRBV6-5 and TRBJ1-4, with a tentative D call TRBD1 (5 bases). CDR1 is MNHEY, CDR2 SVGAGI, per germline. Trimming took off 7 bases at V and 8 bases at J, with 17 bases between the two ends. The CDR3 length is 14 residues. CDR3 nucleotides: TGTGCCAGCATCCGGGACGGGGTTGCGGAAAAACTGTTTTTT. It codes for CASIRDGVAEKLFF.

This clone was counted once. The genes are TRBV7-6 and TRBJ1-1; no clear D gene. V dropped 3 bases and J dropped 1 base, with 6 bases sitting between them. The CDR3 covers 13 residues. Germline V CDR1 and CDR2: SGHVS, FNYEAQ. The CDR3 loop reads CASSFFPNTEAFF. The CDR3 DNA sequence: TGTGCCAGCAGCTTTTTTCCGAACACTGAAGCTTTCTTT.

V usage is TRBV5-1 and J usage is TRBJ2-5; D remains unclear. This CDR3 spans 15 amino acids. Germline V CDR1 and CDR2: SGHRS, YFSETQ. Trimming shortened V by 0 bases and J by 1 base, and 10 bases separated the two germline ends. CDR3 coding DNA: TGCGCCAGCAGCTTGGAAGGAATCAGCCAAGAGACCCAGTACTTC. Encoded protein: CASSLEGISQETQYF.

The chain combines TRBV19 with TRBJ2-1; 9 nucleotides align to TRBD1. The CDR3 has 15 residues. After removal of 4 bases from V and 15 bases from J, the junction contained 16 bases not matched to a gene. Per the germline V gene, CDR1 is LNHDA and CDR2 is SQIVND (reference sequence). CDR3 in DNA: TGTGCCAGTAGTACGCTCTCCGGGACAGGGCAAAGGAGGTTCTTC. Protein product: CASSTLSGTGQRRFF.

The chain employs TRBV3-1 (or the pseudogene TRBV3-2) and TRBJ1-3; 7 nucleotides align to TRBD1. From germline, CDR1 is LGHDT and CDR2 YNNKEL (reference sequence). The CDR3 is 18 residues long. Unmatched junction bases numbered 8, after V lost 0 bases and J lost 0 bases. The CDR3 spells CASSQDRDRLSSGNTIYF. The DNA of the CDR3 is TGTGCCAGCAGCCAAGACCGGGACAGACTTTCCTCTGGAAACACCATATATTTT.

This clone was detected a few times. The chain links TRBV19 to TRBJ1-6; D is undetermined. The ends were cut back, 4 bases at V and 13 bases at J, with 11 bases in the middle. This CDR3 spans 12 amino acids. CDR1 and CDR2 (germline): LNHDA, SQIVND (reference sequence). In DNA, the CDR3 is TGTGCCAGTAGTAACCCCCGATCGCCCCTCCACTTT. It specifies CASSNPRSPLHF. Looking up the rest from reference TRBV19 and TRBJ1-6 gives the full variable domain: DGGITQSPKYLFRKEGQNVTLSCEQNLNHDAMYWYRQDPGQGLRLIYYSQIVNDFQKGDIAEGYSVSREKKESFPLTVTSAQKNPTAFYLCASSNPRSPLHFGNGTRLTVT.

A remark on this clone: At the DNA level, this CDR3 is encoded by other sequences in the same sample as well. The V and J genes are TRBV30 and TRBJ2-1; no clear D gene. The CDR3 extends over 11 amino acids. CDR1 and CDR2 (germline): GTSNPN, SVGIG (reference sequence). Trimming shortened V by 5 bases and J by 4 bases, and 6 bases separated the two germline ends. CDR3 amino acids: CAWSGYNEQFF. CDR3 DNA: TGTGCCTGGTCCGGATACAATGAGCAGTTCTTC.

The chain couples TRBV13 to TRBJ1-2; D not resolved. Germline lookup yields CDR1 PRHDT and CDR2 FYEKMQ (reference sequence). This CDR3 is 15 amino acids long. V was shortened by 0 bases and J by 1 base, with 9 bases between the two germline ends. CDR3 coding DNA: TGTGCCAGCAGCTTAGGTCGGAGTTTTAACTATGGCTACACCTTC. Its translation: CASSLGRSFNYGYTF.

J is TRBJ1-1 and V is TRBV27, with D perhaps TRBD1 (5 bases). Germline CDR1 and CDR2: MNHEY and SMNVEV (reference sequence). This CDR3 has 14 amino acids. The V gene lost 6 bases and the J gene lost 4 bases, with 15 bases spanning the gap. Here the CDR3 reads CASSAFGGTTEAFF. CDR3 DNA: TGTGCCAGCAGCGCCTTTGGTGGGACCACTGAAGCTTTCTTT.